This TCR beta chain was identified in a study of cytotoxic CD8 clonotypes in ibrutinib-treated CLL. Points from the study as a whole: Patients had baseline clonality above age-matched healthy donors, and this clonality moved with circulating CD8+ T-cell counts. Clonality, elevated at ibrutinib response, dropped back toward baseline at progression. Private clonotypes, not public ones, expanded at ibrutinib response.

Turning to this clone: Its specificity is not known.

The CDR3 totals 15 residues. Trimming cost V 2 bases and J 9 bases; bases outside gene matches: 4. Germline V gene data show CDR1 as ENHRY and CDR2 as SYGVKD. Frozen PBMC stocks contributed around 2 micrograms of genomic DNA to the TCR beta libraries. TCRdb's copy holds only in-frame clones and misses some; the assay was immunoSEQ multiplex PCR. Seen here are about 200,000 clones, 75% to 80% observed once, and the top ten hold about an eighth. The sequence was collected from a human donor with chronic lymphocytic leukemia. The sequencing here drew on PBMCs, taken after 12 months of ibrutinib treatment. This sequence joins TRBV10-3 and TRBJ2-1; 13 bases fit TRBD2. CDR3 region: CAISEGLAGVVEQFF. In nucleotides, the CDR3 is TGTGCCATCAGTGAGGGACTAGCGGGAGTGGTTGAGCAGTTCTTC.